These T cell receptor beta chains were read from a single sample in a study of blood T cell repertoires in COVID-19. This table comes from immunoSEQ multiplex PCR, and its TCRdb copy is limited to in-frame clones, with some not included. The sample lists some 13,000 clones, around nine tenths occurring once. Sequencing input: peripheral blood. These receptors all stem from a man at least 80 years old with acute or convalescent COVID-19. CDR3s include the opening cysteine and the closing phenylalanine or tryptophan. The D gene is left open where the match is weak. A clone size is listed for some rows: how often the clone was seen (once, few, many), or a class if it is expanded.

TRBV19	few	TRBJ2-2	-	TGTGCCAGTACCCCGGGTCCGGCCGGGGAGCTGTTTTTT	CASTPGPAGELFF
TRBV25-1	-	TRBJ2-3	-	TGTGCCAGCAGTGAATTAGTAGCCGTGGGGCCAGATACGCAGTATTTT	CASSELVAVGPDTQYF
TRBV19	-	TRBJ1-2	TRBD1	TGTGCCAGTACTCTCCCTGGGACAGTCCGAGGCTACACCTTC	CASTLPGTVRGYTF
TRBV7-3	-	TRBJ2-7	-	TGTGCCAGCAGCCTGGGACTGAACTACGAGCAGTACTTC	CASSLGLNYEQYF
TRBV28	-	TRBJ1-3	-	TGTGCCAGCAGTTCCTATGTAGCCTTTGGAAACACCATATATTTT	CASSSYVAFGNTIYF
TRBV18	-	TRBJ2-3	TRBD2	TGTGCCAGCTTCACCGGTCGGGGGGGGAGCGTACGCACAGATACGCAGTATTTT	CASFTGRGGSVRTDTQYF
TRBV14	-	TRBJ2-7	TRBD2	TGTGCCAGCAGCCAACCCAAGGGACTAGCGGGAGCGTCCTACGAGCAGTACTTC	CASSQPKGLAGASYEQYF
TRBV18	once	TRBJ1-1	-	TGTGCCAGCTCACCACCGGGGGCCAGGCGGGACACTGAAGCTTTCTTT	CASSPPGARRDTEAFF
TRBV5-1	few	TRBJ2-3	-	TGCGCCAGCAGCTTGTACGGTACTAGCACAGATACGCAGTATTTT	CASSLYGTSTDTQYF
TRBV7-9	-	TRBJ1-1	-	TGTGCCAGCAGCGCAACCTCGGGGGGGCTGGAGGCTTTCTTT	CASSATSGGLEAFF
TRBV6-5	-	TRBJ1-2	-	TGTGCCAGCAGCCCACGATCGGGTGGCTACACCTTC	CASSPRSGGYTF
TRBV2	few	TRBJ1-3	TRBD1	TGTGCCTCTGCAGGGGGAAGGATGAACACCATATATTTT	CASAGGRMNTIYF
TRBV27	-	TRBJ2-3	TRBD2	TGTGCCAGCAGTTCCCCGGGGCGGGGGGGCCGAGATACGCAGTATTTT	CASSSPGRGGRDTQYF
TRBV6-5	-	TRBJ2-3	TRBD1	TGTGCCAGCAGACTGACAGGGGCAGATACGCAGTATTTT	CASRLTGADTQYF
TRBV30	-	TRBJ1-6	-	TGTGCCTGGAGTGTACAGAATTCACCCCTCCACTTT	CAWSVQNSPLHF
TRBV19	-	TRBJ1-5	-	TGTGCCAGTAGTATCGGCAGGGGTTATAGCAATCAGCCCCAGCATTTT	CASSIGRGYSNQPQHF
TRBV18	-	TRBJ1-4	TRBD1	TGTGCCAGCTCACCACCTAGGGGGCGCACAACTAATGAAAAACTGTTTTTT	CASSPPRGRTTNEKLFF
TRBV5-1	-	TRBJ1-1	TRBD1	TGCGCCAGCAGCTCAGGACAGGGAAGGTTAACTGAAGCTTTCTTT	CASSSGQGRLTEAFF
TRBV27	once	TRBJ1-5	TRBD1	TGTGCCTGCTGTCCCGGACAGGGCAACAATCAGCCCCAGCATTTT	CACCPGQGNNQPQHF
TRBV15	-	TRBJ1-5	TRBD1	TGTGCCACCAGCAGAGATGGGACAGAGTATCAGCCCCAGCATTTT	CATSRDGTEYQPQHF
TRBV6-5	few	TRBJ1-2	TRBD1	TGTGCCAGCAGTCCGGGACAGGGAACGAACTATGGCTACACCTTC	CASSPGQGTNYGYTF
TRBV10-3	-	TRBJ2-1	TRBD2	TGTGCCATCAGTGGGTCGTCACAAAAGGGACTAGCGGGTAATGAGCAGTTCTTC	CAISGSSQKGLAGNEQFF
TRBV5-1	-	TRBJ2-5	-	TGCGCCAGCAGCATTGGCGGGTTCGCTGTAGAGACCCAGTACTTC	CASSIGGFAVETQYF
TRBV19	-	TRBJ2-5	TRBD1	TGTGCCAGTAGCCGGGACAGGGAATTAGAGACCCAGTACTTC	CASSRDRELETQYF
TRBV18	-	TRBJ2-2	-	TGTGCCAGCTCAAGACTAGGGACCGGGGAGCTGTTTTTT	CASSRLGTGELFF
TRBV6-1	-	TRBJ1-1	-	TGTGCCAGCAGTGAAGCTGGGCGGCGGGGGAACACTGAAGCTTTCTTT	CASSEAGRRGNTEAFF
TRBV19	once	TRBJ2-3	-	TGTGCCAGTAGTCCAGGAGGGCTAGGAGGCCCAGATACGCAGTATTTT	CASSPGGLGGPDTQYF
TRBV10-1	few	TRBJ1-1	TRBD1	TGCGCCAGCAGTGCAACAGGGGAGTTCACTGAAGCTTTCTTT	CASSATGEFTEAFF
TRBV30	-	TRBJ2-1	-	TGTGCCTGGACGGAGTGGTGGGGGGGCCTCAACAATGAGCAGTTCTTC	CAWTEWWGGLNNEQFF
TRBV18	-	TRBJ2-3	-	TGTGCCAGCTCACCAACAGACAGGAGCAACACAGATACGCAGTATTTT	CASSPTDRSNTDTQYF
TRBV7-8	-	TRBJ2-5	TRBD2	TGTGCCAGCAGCCTCGGGAGGCAACAAGAGACCCAGTACTTC	CASSLGRQQETQYF
TRBV3-1/TRBV3-2	-	TRBJ1-2	TRBD1	TGTGCCAGCAGCCACGGACAGGGTTTCTATGGCTACACCTTC	CASSHGQGFYGYTF
TRBV5-1	-	TRBJ1-2	-	TGCGCCAGCAGCACCTCCGGGACTAACTATGGCTACACCTTC	CASSTSGTNYGYTF